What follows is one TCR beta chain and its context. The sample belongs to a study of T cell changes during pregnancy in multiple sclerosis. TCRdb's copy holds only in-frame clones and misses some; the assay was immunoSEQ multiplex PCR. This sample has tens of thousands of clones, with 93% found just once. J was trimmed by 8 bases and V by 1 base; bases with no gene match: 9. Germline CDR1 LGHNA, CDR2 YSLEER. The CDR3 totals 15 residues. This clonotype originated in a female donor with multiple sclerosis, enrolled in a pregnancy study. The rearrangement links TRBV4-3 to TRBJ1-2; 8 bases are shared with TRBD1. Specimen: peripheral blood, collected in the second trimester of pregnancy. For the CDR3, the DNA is TGCGCCAGCAGCCAAGCGGCGGACAGGGTGAAGGGCTACACCTTC. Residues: CASSQAADRVKGYTF.